The 5 T cell receptor beta chains listed next were all sequenced from one sample in a study of graft-versus-host responses after intestinal transplantation. Clones were sequenced by immunoSEQ multiplex PCR, and TCRdb holds only the in-frame ones, with some missing. The repertoire holds 90,000 to 120,000 clones, with 87% as singletons. Antigens of these TCRs are unknown. Sample: unstimulated CD4+ T cells sorted from spleen or lymph node cells, taken before transplant. The receptors originated from a human donor who was the organ donor for an intestinal transplant.

The V gene is TRBV11-2, the J gene TRBJ2-5, with a weak D call TRBD2 (6 bases). The CDR3 totals 14 residues. Germline V gene lookup returns CDR1 SGHAT and CDR2 FQNNGV. Trimming removed 4 bases from V and 2 bases from J, with 11 bases in between. DNA for the CDR3: TGTGCCAGCAGCTCGAGCCTAGCGCAAGAGACCCAGTACTTC. Translating gives CASSSSLAQETQYF.

V gene TRBV25-1 combines with J gene TRBJ1-6; D perhaps matches TRBD1 (5 bases). Germline CDR1 MGHDK, CDR2 SYGVNS. This CDR3 is built from 14 residues. Trimming took off 4 bases at V and 9 bases at J, with 13 bases between the two ends. The CDR3 nucleotides read TGTGCCAGCAGTGTCCGGGACGGTAGTTCACCCCTCCACTTT. It translates to CASSVRDGSSPLHF. The variable domain in full, completed from reference TRBV25-1 and TRBJ1-6, reads EADIYQTPRYLVIGTGKKITLECSQTMGHDKMYWYQQDPGMELHLIHYSYGVNSTEKGDLSSESTVSRIRTEHFPLTLESARPSHTSQYLCASSVRDGSSPLHFGNGTRLTVT.

The V call is TRBV5-4, the J call TRBJ1-1, with 7 nucleotides matching TRBD1. CDR1 and CDR2 from the germline V gene are SGHNT and YYREEE (reference sequence). The CDR3 extends over 13 amino acids. V dropped 1 base and J dropped 4; count of bases not matched to a gene: 1. The DNA of the CDR3 is TGTGCCAGCAGCTTGCAGGGGGGCACTGAAGCTTTCTTT. The encoded protein is CASSLQGGTEAFF.

The chain has TRBV2 and TRBJ1-5; D is unclear. Germline V gene lookup returns CDR1 SNHLY and CDR2 FYNNEI. Trimming left V 4 bases short and J 7 bases short, with 14 bases between. There are 14 residues in the CDR3. The CDR3 is CASSGVHQRQPQHF. The CDR3 DNA reads as TGTGCCAGCAGTGGGGTCCATCAAAGGCAGCCCCAGCATTTT.

The genes are TRBV7-9 and TRBJ2-7, with 10 bases lining up with TRBD1. From germline, CDR1 is SEHNR and CDR2 FQNEAQ (reference sequence). With V trimmed by 1 base and J by 6 bases, 0 bases remained unmatched. The CDR3 covers 13 residues. The DNA of the CDR3 is TGTGCCAGCAGCTTAGGGACAGGGGGCGAGCAGTACTTC. It yields the protein CASSLGTGGEQYF. The whole variable domain, remainder taken from reference TRBV7-9 and TRBJ2-7, is DTGVSQNPRHKITKRGQNVTFRCDPISEHNRLYWYRQTLGQGPEFLTYFQNEAQLEKSRLLSDRFSAERPKGSFSTLEIQRTEQGDSAMYLCASSLGTGGEQYFGPGTRLTVT.